A selection of T cell receptor beta chains follows, all from one sample in a study of OX40 agonist ivuxolimab in advanced cancers. TCRdb's table, derived via immunoSEQ multiplex PCR, lists solely in-frame clones and lacks some. The sample has about 160,000 clones, approximately 94% seen once; the top ten hold about 0.3%. The source was CD4+ or CD8+ T cells sorted from blood, collected in a trial of the OX40 agonist ivuxolimab. Receptors were obtained from an adult with an advanced solid tumor such as melanoma, head and neck, liver or kidney cancer. The CDR3 runs from the conserved cysteine through the conserved F or W. Fields, in order: J gene, V gene, clone size, D gene, CDR3 DNA, CDR3 protein. A D gene is named only where the DNA matches it firmly. The size entry is marked missing in some rows and otherwise reads once, few, many or a size class.

>TRBJ1-2|TRBV5-4|NA|NA
TGTGCCAGCAGCCTACAGGGAGACTATGGCTACACCTTC
CASSLQGDYGYTF
>TRBJ2-7|TRBV7-8|NA|TRBD1
TGTGCCAGCAGCTCAACCAGGACAGGGGGTCAGCAGTACTTC
CASSSTRTGGQQYF
>TRBJ1-2|TRBV5-4|NA|TRBD1
TGTGCCAGCAATCCGACAGGGTTTAACTATGGCTACACCTTC
CASNPTGFNYGYTF
>TRBJ2-5|TRBV9|once|NA
TGTGCCAGCAGCCCCCGCGGGGAGACCCAGTACTTC
CASSPRGETQYF
>TRBJ1-6|TRBV5-1|few|NA
TGCGCCAGCAGCGTTGCGGGGGGGATGAGATCACCCCTCCACTTT
CASSVAGGMRSPLHF
>TRBJ2-2|TRBV15|NA|NA
TGTGCCACCAGCAGAGATTGGGATCGGGGGACGAACACCGGGGAGCTGTTTTTT
CATSRDWDRGTNTGELFF
>TRBJ1-1|TRBV10-2|NA|TRBD1
TGCGCCAGCCAGGGGGCTGTGAACACTGAAGCTTTCTTT
CASQGAVNTEAFF
>TRBJ2-7|TRBV18|NA|NA
TGTGCCAGCTCACCGACGGCTTCTACCTATAATCAACTGTACTTC
CASSPTASTYNQLYF
>TRBJ1-5|TRBV5-6|NA|TRBD1
TGTGCCAGCAGCCGTCGACAGGGAAATCAGCCCCAGCATTTT
CASSRRQGNQPQHF
>TRBJ2-6|TRBV6-5|NA|NA
TGTGGCAGTAAGGACAGCTCTGGGGCCAACGTCCTGACTTTC
CGSKDSSGANVLTF
>TRBJ2-7|TRBV28|NA|NA
TGTGCCAGCAGTCGTCCCTACGAGCAGTACTTC
CASSRPYEQYF
>TRBJ2-1|TRBV6-5|NA|TRBD2
TGTGCCAGCAGCCCTGGACTAGCGGGATTCAAGTTCTTC
CASSPGLAGFKFF
>TRBJ1-3|TRBV5-1|NA|NA
TGCGCCAGCAGCTTGGATGGAGGAGGAAACACCATATATTTT
CASSLDGGGNTIYF
>TRBJ1-4|TRBV25-1|NA|NA
TGTGCCAGCAGGAGCGGACGGCATGAAAAACTGTTTTTT
CASRSGRHEKLFF
>TRBJ1-5|TRBV4-1|NA|NA
TGCGCCAGCAGCCTGGATCGGGGGAGTCAGCCCCAGCATTTT
CASSLDRGSQPQHF
>TRBJ2-5|TRBV19|NA|NA
TGTGCCAGTAGTATAGGAAGAAAAGAGACCCAGTACTTC
CASSIGRKETQYF
>TRBJ2-1|TRBV7-2|NA|TRBD1
TGTGCCAGCAGCCTAAGGGGGCCCGAGCAGTTCTTC
CASSLRGPEQFF
>TRBJ2-5|TRBV6-1|NA|TRBD2
TGTGCCAGCATCGTATCACTAGCGCAGGAGACCCAGTACTTC
CASIVSLAQETQYF
>TRBJ1-5|TRBV5-8|NA|TRBD1
TGTGCCAGCAGATCGCCGGGACAGGGGCATCAGCCCCAGCATTTT
CASRSPGQGHQPQHF
>TRBJ2-5|TRBV7-2|NA|TRBD2
TGTGCCAGCAGCTTCCCAGGGCGGGAGCAAGAGACCCAGTACTTC
CASSFPGREQETQYF
>TRBJ1-5|TRBV30|NA|NA
TGTGCCTGGACGATAGGGGATCAGCCCCAGCATTTT
CAWTIGDQPQHF
>TRBJ1-2|TRBV18|NA|TRBD1
TGTGCCAGCTCGGACGGGACAGCCTATGGCTACACCTTC
CASSDGTAYGYTF
>TRBJ2-3|TRBV10-3|NA|TRBD2
TGTGCCACCGGGACTAGCGGAACAGATACGCAGTATTTT
CATGTSGTDTQYF
>TRBJ1-1|TRBV29-1|NA|NA
TGCAGCGCTCGTCGAGGTGGGGCTTTCTTT
CSARRGGAFF
>TRBJ1-5|TRBV25-1|NA|NA
TGTGCCAGCAGTGCCGGGGGGGATGTCAATCAGCCCCAGCATTTT
CASSAGGDVNQPQHF
>TRBJ2-1|TRBV9|NA|TRBD2
TGTGCCAGCAGCGGAGAACTAGCGGGAGTTAACAATGAGCAGTTCTTC
CASSGELAGVNNEQFF
>TRBJ1-1|TRBV9|NA|TRBD1
TGTGCCAGCAGCCCCCGTAGGACAGGGATGCACACTGAAGCTTTCTTT
CASSPRRTGMHTEAFF
>TRBJ2-2|TRBV5-1|NA|NA
TGCGCCAGCAGCTTGGTAGACACCGGGGAGCTGTTTTTT
CASSLVDTGELFF
>TRBJ2-1|TRBV4-2|NA|NA
TGTGCCAGCAGCCCACGGACTATCGCCTACAATGAGCAGTTCTTC
CASSPRTIAYNEQFF
>TRBJ2-2|TRBV7-8|NA|NA
TGTGCCAGCAGCTTTGAGAGGAGGATCACCGGGGAGCTGTTTTTT
CASSFERRITGELFF
>TRBJ1-2|TRBV18|once|TRBD1
TGTGCCAGCTCATCCCGGACAGGGGACGACTATGGCTACACCTTC
CASSSRTGDDYGYTF
>TRBJ2-2|TRBV28|NA|NA
TGTGCCAGCAGTTTAGGGGGGAACACCGGGGAGCTGTTTTTT
CASSLGGNTGELFF
>TRBJ1-2|TRBV6-1|NA|NA
TGTGCCAGCAGCCCGGGACCTAACTATGGCTACACCTTC
CASSPGPNYGYTF
>TRBJ2-5|TRBV9|once|NA
TGTGCCAGCAGCGTAGATAGAGGGTGGGAGACCCAGTACTTC
CASSVDRGWETQYF
>TRBJ2-1|TRBV28|NA|TRBD2
TGTGCCAGCAGTTTATTTGCTAGCGGGCTCTCCTACAATGAGCAGTTCTTC
CASSLFASGLSYNEQFF
>TRBJ2-7|TRBV29-1|NA|NA
TGCAGCGTTGGTTCGGCGGGCTACGAGCAGTACTTC
CSVGSAGYEQYF
>TRBJ2-7|TRBV5-1|NA|NA
TGCGCCAGCAGCTTGGACACCTACGAGCAGTACTTC
CASSLDTYEQYF
>TRBJ2-5|TRBV7-2|NA|TRBD1
TGTGCCAGCAGCCCTTGGGACAGGATGAAGACCCAGTACTTC
CASSPWDRMKTQYF
>TRBJ2-1|TRBV7-3|NA|NA
TGTGCCAGCAGCTTACAGACCCAGAATGAGCAGTTCTTC
CASSLQTQNEQFF
>TRBJ1-3|TRBV9|NA|NA
TGTGCCAGCAGCGTAGGCCCCCCGGGACCCATATCCTCTGGAAACACCATATATTTT
CASSVGPPGPISSGNTIYF
>TRBJ1-1|TRBV29-1|NA|NA
TGCAGCGTGACTCGGGGGACTGAAGCTTTCTTT
CSVTRGTEAFF
>TRBJ2-7|TRBV13|NA|TRBD2
TGTGCCAGCAGCCACGAAGGGCTAGCGGGAGGGCCTTCCTACGAGCAGTACTTC
CASSHEGLAGGPSYEQYF
>TRBJ1-1|TRBV5-6|NA|NA
TGTGCCAGCAGCCAACTGACAGTGAACACTGAAGCTTTCTTT
CASSQLTVNTEAFF
>TRBJ1-2|TRBV5-6|NA|NA
TGTGCCAGCAGCTTGGGGGGAGTAAATCGCTACACCTTC
CASSLGGVNRYTF
>TRBJ1-5|TRBV23-1|NA|TRBD1
TGCGCCAGCAGTCATACCAGGGGGAGGGGCAATCAGCCCCAGCATTTT
CASSHTRGRGNQPQHF
>TRBJ2-7|TRBV9|NA|NA
TGTGCCAGCAGCGCCCCCTACGAGCAGTACTTC
CASSAPYEQYF
>TRBJ2-5|TRBV7-2|NA|NA
TGTGCCAGCAGCTTAGCGAGTGCCAAACAAGAGACCCAGTACTTC
CASSLASAKQETQYF
>TRBJ2-3|TRBV28|NA|TRBD2
TGTGCCAGCAGTAGTCCGGGACTAGCGGGGCATCTCGGGCCTGATACGCAGTATTTT
CASSSPGLAGHLGPDTQYF
>TRBJ1-1|TRBV27|NA|NA
TGTGCCAGCAGTTGGGGGGGGTGGGGGGACACTGAAGCTTTCTTT
CASSWGGWGDTEAFF
>TRBJ1-4|TRBV7-2|NA|NA
TGTGCCAGCAGCCACGACCAGATAAATGAAAAACTGTTTTTT
CASSHDQINEKLFF
>TRBJ2-2|TRBV14|NA|TRBD2
TGTGCCAGCAGCCCCCAACTAGCGGGAGGGACCGGGGAGCTGTTTTTT
CASSPQLAGGTGELFF
>TRBJ2-6|TRBV10-1|NA|NA
TGCGCCAGCAGTGATAGACAGGCCAAAACTGGGGCCAACGTCCTGACTTTC
CASSDRQAKTGANVLTF
>TRBJ1-2|TRBV7-2|NA|TRBD1
TGTGCCAGCAGCAGAAGCGGACAGGGGGCGGGAGGCTACACCTTC
CASSRSGQGAGGYTF
>TRBJ2-3|TRBV7-3|once|TRBD1
TGTGCCAGCAGCCACCGGGACAGGGGAAGCACAGATACGCAGTATTTT
CASSHRDRGSTDTQYF
>TRBJ2-5|TRBV7-2|few|TRBD1
TGTGCCAGCAGCCCCGGGACAGGGGGCTGGGAGACCCAGTACTTC
CASSPGTGGWETQYF
>TRBJ2-7|TRBV7-2|NA|TRBD2
TGTGCCAGCAGCCCCGGGACTAGCGGGAGTCTGAACGAGCAGTACTTC
CASSPGTSGSLNEQYF
>TRBJ1-5|TRBV11-2|NA|NA
TGTGCCAGCAGCTTAGTCAGACCGACGCCCCAGCATTTT
CASSLVRPTPQHF
>TRBJ2-6|TRBV5-1|NA|TRBD1
TGCGCCAGCAGCTTGGCGACGGCAGGGACAGACCGCCGCTCTGGGGCCAACGTCCTGACTTTC
CASSLATAGTDRRSGANVLTF